This passage covers 32 T cell receptor beta chains from one sample sequenced in a study of shared clonotypes between healthy human individuals. Clones were read by immunoSEQ multiplex PCR, and TCRdb kept only the in-frame ones, dropping some. The sample consists of millions of clones, approximately 94% of them appearing once. Sequenced input: naive CD4+ T cells sorted from blood. The sample's subset: CD45RA+ positively selected. These receptors were collected from a man aged 18-30 years in good health.

This clone has just a few counts. The V gene is TRBV18, the J gene TRBJ1-1; D is unresolved. The germline V and J ends were trimmed by 3 bases and 5 bases, with 10 bases remaining between them. The germline CDR1 and CDR2 sequences are KGHSH and LQKENI. The CDR3 totals 13 residues. CDR3 nucleotides: TGTGCCAGCTCACCCAAGCTGAGTACTGAAGCTTTCTTT. Its translation: CASSPKLSTEAFF.

The chain joins TRBV4-2 to TRBJ2-2; 12 bases align to TRBD2. V shed 4 bases and J 8 bases; nucleotides not matched to a gene: 8. CDR1 LGHNA and CDR2 YNFKEQ come from the germline V gene. CDR3 length: 16 amino acids. CDR3 residues: CASSLWTSGAGGELFF. The CDR3 region has the DNA TGTGCCAGCAGCCTCTGGACTAGCGGGGCTGGGGGGGAGCTGTTTTTT.

This chain connects TRBV6-6 to TRBJ2-5; D gene ambiguous. CDR1 is MNHNY, CDR2 SVGAGI, per germline (reference sequence). This CDR3 region has 12 residues. Trimming took off 4 bases at V and 5 bases at J, with 8 bases between the two ends. In DNA form, the CDR3 reads TGTGCCAGCAGTTTGGCGTTCGAGACCCAGTACTTC. The encoded protein is CASSLAFETQYF.

For the CDR3, the DNA is TGTGCCAGCAGCGACCTCTGGGCCGCCCTGGGGCCCCAGCATTTT. It codes for CASSDLWAALGPQHF. The chain links TRBV2 to TRBJ1-5, with D hard to call. Trimming cost V 6 bases and J 9 bases, with 21 bases left between them. This CDR3 has 15 amino acids. CDR1 and CDR2 (germline): SNHLY, FYNNEI.

J is TRBJ2-1 and V is TRBV18, with 7 bases that match TRBD1. The V and J ends lost 1 base and 5 bases, in that order; junction bases with no gene match: 5. Per germline, CDR1 KGHSH and CDR2 LQKENI. The CDR3 covers 15 residues. The DNA for the CDR3 is TGTGCCAGCTCACCACGAGGGGACAGAAACAATGAGCAGTTCTTC. Amino acid sequence: CASSPRGDRNNEQFF.

The chain recombines TRBV18 with TRBJ2-3; D is possibly TRBD2 (5 bases). The CDR3 has 18 residues. Trimming took off 0 bases at V and 0 bases at J, with 16 bases between the two ends. Germline values: CDR1 KGHSH, CDR2 LQKENI. The CDR3 spells CASSPPLIQRTSTDTQYF. CDR3 DNA: TGTGCCAGCTCACCACCGTTAATTCAGCGGACTAGCACAGATACGCAGTATTTT.

Written as DNA, the CDR3 is TGTGCTACCCTGCCGGGACCCAACTCCTACGAGCAGTACTTC. This codes for CATLPGPNSYEQYF. V usage is TRBV12-5 and J usage is TRBJ2-7; either TRBD1 or TRBD2 may supply D (5 bases each). Per germline, CDR1 LGHNT and CDR2 FRNRAP. The CDR3 is 14 amino acids. V was clipped by 10 bases and J by 0 bases, with 16 bases between them.

The rearrangement uses TRBV5-1 and TRBJ2-7; D not certain. Germline assignment: CDR1 SGHRS and CDR2 YFSETQ. The CDR3 contains 13 residues. Trimming removed 3 bases at V and 0 bases at J, with 7 bases between. CDR3 DNA: TGCGCCAGCAGCTGGATAGGCTCCTACGAGCAGTACTTC. Translated, it gives CASSWIGSYEQYF. The full variable domain, rest sourced from reference TRBV5-1 and TRBJ2-7, is KAGVTQTPRYLIKTRGQQVTLSCSPISGHRSVSWYQQTPGQGLQFLFEYFSETQRNKGNFPGRFSGRQFSNSRSEMNVSTLELGDSALYLCASSWIGSYEQYFGPGTRLTVT.

This clone showed up just once. The chain has TRBV10-3 and TRBJ1-2; the D is unclear. CDR1 and CDR2 from the germline V gene are ENHRY and SYGVKD. This CDR3 is 12 amino acids long. V was cut by 4 bases and J by 8 bases, with 11 bases left in between. CDR3 residues: CAISGSTDGYTF. The DNA of the CDR3 is TGTGCCATCAGTGGCAGTACCGACGGCTACACCTTC.

This clone was recorded once. V gene TRBV27 combines with J gene TRBJ1-1; D might be TRBD1 (5 bases). CDR1 and CDR2 (germline): MNHEY, SMNVEV (reference sequence). Between the trimmed V and J ends, which lost 5 bases and 0 bases, there was a span of 13 bases. This CDR3 comprises 15 residues. The CDR3 region is CASSKGTSMNTEAFF. DNA for the CDR3: TGTGCCAGCAGTAAGGGGACGAGCATGAACACTGAAGCTTTCTTT.

This rearrangement joins TRBV29-1 to TRBJ2-3; D unclear. V lost 4 bases to trimming and J lost 4 bases, with 15 bases between them. This CDR3 spans 14 amino acids. CDR1 is SQVTM, CDR2 ANQGSEA, per germline. Written as DNA, the CDR3 is TGCAGCGTTGTGGTGTCGGCGAAATCAGATACGCAGTATTTT. Translated: CSVVVSAKSDTQYF.

V usage is TRBV19 and J usage is TRBJ1-2; possible D gene TRBD1, 6 bases. Germline assignment: CDR1 LNHDA and CDR2 SQIVND (reference sequence). V lost 4 bases, J lost 8 bases, and 14 bases lay in between. This CDR3 has 13 residues. CDR3 nucleotide sequence: TGTGCCAGTAGTACAGGGGTGTCGCAGGGCTACACCTTC. Translation: CASSTGVSQGYTF.

This clone was found a few times. The chain combines TRBV28 with TRBJ1-5; D unclear. Germline loops: CDR1 MDHEN, CDR2 SYDVKM. This CDR3 contains 13 residues. The V end was cut by 4 bases, the J end by 7 bases, with 11 bases between. This chain's CDR3 is CASSYGSVQPQHF. CDR3 nucleotides: TGTGCCAGCAGTTATGGGTCCGTGCAGCCCCAGCATTTT.

The J gene is TRBJ2-7, the V gene TRBV30; possible D gene TRBD2, 6 bases. The V gene's germline CDR1 is GTSNPN and CDR2 SVGIG (reference sequence). Trimming removed 4 bases at V and 4 bases at J, with 14 bases between. CDR3 length equals 13 residues. The CDR3 nucleotides read TGTGCCTGGAAAGTCGGGAGTGTGTACGAGCAGTACTTC. Translation: CAWKVGSVYEQYF.

This clone appeared a single time. V usage is TRBV6-5 and J usage is TRBJ2-5; 14 nucleotides line up with TRBD2. From germline, CDR1 is MNHEY and CDR2 SVGAGI. The CDR3 sequence is 15 residues long. After removal of 6 bases from V and 5 bases from J, the junction contained 5 bases not matched to a gene. The CDR3 DNA follows: TGTGCCAGCAGCCTGACTAGCGGGGGGGCCGAGACCCAGTACTTC. Translated, it gives CASSLTSGGAETQYF.

This chain joins TRBV2 and TRBJ1-5, with TRBD1 as a possible D gene (6 bases). From germline, CDR1 is SNHLY and CDR2 FYNNEI. The CDR3 extends over 15 amino acids. V dropped 1 base and J dropped 7 bases, with 14 bases sitting between them. CDR3 amino acids: CASSEEGRGQQPQHF. DNA of the CDR3: TGTGCCAGCAGTGAAGAGGGCAGGGGTCAACAGCCCCAGCATTTT.

This chain joins TRBV27 and TRBJ2-5; 11 bases align to TRBD2. The germline V gene encodes CDR1 MNHEY and CDR2 SMNVEV (reference sequence). The CDR3 length is 18 residues. J gave up 5 bases and V 3 bases, and 14 bases lay outside the gene matches. In DNA form, the CDR3 reads TGTGCCAGCAGTTTCCGAACTAGCGGGAGTGCCGCGGGGGAGACCCAGTACTTC. Its translation is CASSFRTSGSAAGETQYF.

On this clone: At the DNA level, this CDR3 is encoded by other sequences in the same sample as well. V gene TRBV5-1 combines with J gene TRBJ2-7, with 8 bases identical to TRBD1. The CDR3 runs 13 residues. V lost 3 bases and J lost 2; bases outside the gene matches: 1. The germline CDR1 and CDR2 sequences are SGHRS and YFSETQ. In DNA form, the CDR3 reads TGCGCCAGCAGCTCGACAGGGGCCTACGAGCAGTACTTC. This encodes CASSSTGAYEQYF.

This clone was observed once. The chain couples TRBV27 to TRBJ1-4; TRBD1 agrees at 8 bases. Germline assignment: CDR1 MNHEY and CDR2 SMNVEV (reference sequence). The CDR3 runs 15 residues. V trimming: 5 bases; J trimming: 5 bases; junction bases outside the gene matches: 7. The CDR3 spells CASSERTGWNEKLFF. The CDR3 nucleotides read TGTGCCAGCAGTGAACGGACAGGGTGGAATGAAAAACTGTTTTTT.

This clone has a single count. Other nucleotide sequences in the sample specify the same CDR3. The V gene is TRBV7-9, the J gene TRBJ2-2; D might be TRBD1 (5 bases). V shed 0 bases and J shed 2 bases, with 7 bases lying between them. CDR3 size: 15 residues. Germline assignment: CDR1 SEHNR and CDR2 FQNEAQ (reference sequence). This CDR3 reads CASSLAQGNTGELFF. The CDR3 nucleotides read TGTGCCAGCAGCTTAGCCCAGGGAAACACCGGGGAGCTGTTTTTT.

The chain carries TRBV7-8 and TRBJ2-2; 14 nucleotides line up with TRBD2. The V and J ends lost 5 bases and 7 bases, in that order; junction bases with no gene match: 6. CDR1 is SGHVS, CDR2 FQNEAQ, per germline. This CDR3 comprises 16 residues. In nucleotides, the CDR3 is TGTGCCAGCAGCCCACCGGGACTAGCGGGAGACGGGGAGCTGTTTTTT. Translating it yields CASSPPGLAGDGELFF.

This chain uses TRBV19 with TRBJ2-7; 7 bases are shared with TRBD1. This CDR3 region has 14 residues. Trimming at V came to 5 bases and at J to 4 bases, leaving 8 bases not matched to a gene. Germline V CDR1 and CDR2: LNHDA, SQIVND (reference sequence). The CDR3 DNA reads TGTGCCAGTAGTTCGGACAGGCCTCCTTACGAGCAGTACTTC. Encoded protein: CASSSDRPPYEQYF.

Notes on this clone: The sample contains more than one DNA sequence encoding this CDR3. This chain joins TRBV6-5 and TRBJ1-1, with D maybe TRBD1 (6 bases). The germline gives CDR1 MNHEY, CDR2 SVGAGI. The CDR3 extends over 13 amino acids. Between the trimmed V and J ends, which lost 4 bases and 1 base, there was a span of 7 bases. CDR3 bases: TGTGCCAGCAGTTCCAGGGGGAACACTGAAGCTTTCTTT. As protein: CASSSRGNTEAFF.

A single count supports this clone. In DNA form, the CDR3 reads TGTGCCACCAAGAGGCAGGGGGCGGGCGACACTGAAGCTTTCTTT. This translates into CATKRQGAGDTEAFF. V usage is TRBV18 and J usage is TRBJ1-1, with 8 bases that match TRBD1. The CDR3 loop spans 15 amino acids. Germline-derived CDR1 and CDR2 are KGHSH and LQKENI. The junction had 13 bases not matched to a gene; V was cut back by 10 bases and J by 3 bases. Looking up the rest from reference TRBV18 and TRBJ1-1 gives the full variable domain: NAGVMQNPRHLVRRRGQEARLRCSPMKGHSHVYWYRQLPEEGLKFMVYLQKENIIDESGMPKERFSAEFPKEGPSILRIQQVVRGDSAAYFCATKRQGAGDTEAFFGQGTRLTVV.

The rearrangement joins TRBV19 to TRBJ2-7, with a possible D match to TRBD1 (5 bases). V shed 6 bases and J shed 2 bases, with 23 bases lying between them. Germline V lookup: CDR1 LNHDA, CDR2 SQIVND (reference sequence). This CDR3 spans 17 amino acids. CDR3 protein: CASSPRDRKAHTYEQYF. In DNA form, the CDR3 reads TGTGCCAGTAGCCCCCGAGACAGAAAGGCCCATACCTACGAGCAGTACTTC.

The V and J genes are TRBV5-1 and TRBJ2-1; TRBD1 agrees at 7 bases. CDR1 is SGHRS, CDR2 YFSETQ, per germline. The CDR3 spans 17 residues. Trimming took 3 bases from V and 7 from J; bases not matched to a gene: 16. In nucleotides, the CDR3 is TGCGCCAGCAGCTCCCCCAAGGGCACAGGGGATGCGAATGAGCAGTTCTTC. Translation gives CASSSPKGTGDANEQFF.

CDR3 bases: TGCGCCAGCAGTGGGGTAGCGGGGGCAATCTCCACAGATACGCAGTATTTT. It translates to CASSGVAGAISTDTQYF. The chain recombines TRBV10-1 with TRBJ2-3, with 9 bases that match TRBD2. Germline V gene lookup returns CDR1 WNHNN and CDR2 SYGVQD (reference sequence). Losses at the gene ends were 4 bases for V and 2 bases for J; bases not matched to a gene: 10. This CDR3 contains 17 residues.

The genes are TRBV30 and TRBJ1-5, with TRBD1 identical over 9 bases. V lost 6 bases to trimming and J lost 5 bases; unmatched junction nucleotides: 5. Germline loops: CDR1 GTSNPN, CDR2 SVGIG (reference sequence). The CDR3 covers 13 residues. CDR3 region: CACRQGVDQPQHF. The DNA for the CDR3 is TGTGCCTGTAGACAGGGGGTTGATCAGCCCCAGCATTTT.

The gene calls are TRBV6-1 and TRBJ2-2, with D possibly matching TRBD2 (5 bases). Germline values: CDR1 MNHNS, CDR2 SASEGT. V lost 6 bases and J lost 3, with 14 bases in between. The CDR3 extends over 15 amino acids. CDR3 DNA: TGTGCCAGCAGCTTACCGAAGGGAGACACCGGGGAGCTGTTTTTT. It encodes CASSLPKGDTGELFF.

The chain employs TRBV5-6 and TRBJ2-1; D remains ambiguous. V was shortened by 7 bases and J by 6 bases, with 11 bases between the two germline ends. CDR3 length: 12 residues. From germline, CDR1 is SGHDT and CDR2 YYEEEE. The CDR3 reads CASGDGPNEQFF. The CDR3 DNA is TGTGCCAGCGGCGACGGACCCAATGAGCAGTTCTTC.

V gene TRBV4-3 combines with J gene TRBJ2-2; D remains unclear. Trimming shortened V by 0 bases and J by 6 bases, and 11 bases separated the two germline ends. Germline-derived CDR1 and CDR2 are LGHNA and YSLEER. The CDR3 is made up of 15 amino acids. CDR3 amino acids: CASSQEWQFPGELFF. The CDR3 region has the DNA TGCGCCAGCAGCCAAGAGTGGCAGTTCCCCGGGGAGCTGTTTTTT.

The chain employs TRBV29-1 and TRBJ2-1; 11 positions agree with TRBD2. V shed 3 bases and J 4 bases; nucleotides not matched to a gene: 5. The V gene's germline CDR1 is SQVTM and CDR2 ANQGSEA. CDR3 length equals 15 residues. The CDR3 DNA is TGCAGCGTTGAGGGGGGACTAGCGGCTTACAATGAGCAGTTCTTC. Protein: CSVEGGLAAYNEQFF.